This T cell receptor (beta chain) stems from a study of cytomegalovirus exposure and HLA in healthy donors. PCR was performed using 60 Vbeta and 13 Jbeta primers. Using immunoSEQ multiplex PCR, the repertoire was profiled, and TCRdb retains in-frame clones only, with some absent. The table has about 150,000 clones, about 64% seen once. The CDR3 is 20 residues long. Trimming removed 2 bases from V and 5 bases from J; junction bases left unmatched: 18. Germline CDR1 and CDR2: MGHRA and YSYEKL. Study-wide results and limits: In the analysis, some V segments, TRBV6-2 and TRBV6-3 included, were excluded as indistinguishable. The authors assumed roughly uniform sequencing depth across donors for presence/absence analyses. Rarity held for most TCR sequences, but there were some public TCRs that occurred in many donors. Reportedly, fewer N-insertions than the approximately 680-donor mean appeared in an Asian-associated ancestry cluster in a later analysis.

For this clone: Its cognate antigen is unknown.

Sequencing was done on a sample of PBMCs. The chain links TRBV4-1 to TRBJ2-1; 10 nucleotides match TRBD2. The clonotype originates from a woman between 25 and 40 years old in good health and CMV-seropositive. The CDR3 DNA reads TGCGCCAGCAGCCAAAAAGGAGGGATGGGACTAGCGAAAAGGGACAATGAGCAGTTCTTC. Translation gives CASSQKGGMGLAKRDNEQFF.